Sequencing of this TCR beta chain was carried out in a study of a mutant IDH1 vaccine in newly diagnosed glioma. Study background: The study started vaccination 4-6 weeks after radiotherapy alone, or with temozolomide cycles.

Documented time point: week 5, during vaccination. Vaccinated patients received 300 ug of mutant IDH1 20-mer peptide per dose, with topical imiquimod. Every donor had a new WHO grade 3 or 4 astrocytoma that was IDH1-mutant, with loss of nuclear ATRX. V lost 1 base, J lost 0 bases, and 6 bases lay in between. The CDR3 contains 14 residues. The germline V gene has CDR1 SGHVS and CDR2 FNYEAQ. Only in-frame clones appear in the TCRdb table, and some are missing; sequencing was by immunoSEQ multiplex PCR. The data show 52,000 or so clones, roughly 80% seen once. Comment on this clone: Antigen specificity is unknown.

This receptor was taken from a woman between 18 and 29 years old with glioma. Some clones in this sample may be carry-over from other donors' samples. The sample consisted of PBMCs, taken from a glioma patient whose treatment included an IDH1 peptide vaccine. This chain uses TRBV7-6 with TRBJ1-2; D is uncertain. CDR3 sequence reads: CASSLGGSNYGYTF. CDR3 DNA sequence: TGTGCCAGCAGCTTAGGGGGTTCTAACTATGGCTACACCTTC. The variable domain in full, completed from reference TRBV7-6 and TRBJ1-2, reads GAGVSQSPRYKVTKRGQDVALRCDPISGHVSLYWYRQALGQGPEFLTYFNYEAQQDKSGLPNDRFSAERPEGSISTLTIQRTEQRDSAMYRCASSLGGSNYGYTFGSGTRLTVV.